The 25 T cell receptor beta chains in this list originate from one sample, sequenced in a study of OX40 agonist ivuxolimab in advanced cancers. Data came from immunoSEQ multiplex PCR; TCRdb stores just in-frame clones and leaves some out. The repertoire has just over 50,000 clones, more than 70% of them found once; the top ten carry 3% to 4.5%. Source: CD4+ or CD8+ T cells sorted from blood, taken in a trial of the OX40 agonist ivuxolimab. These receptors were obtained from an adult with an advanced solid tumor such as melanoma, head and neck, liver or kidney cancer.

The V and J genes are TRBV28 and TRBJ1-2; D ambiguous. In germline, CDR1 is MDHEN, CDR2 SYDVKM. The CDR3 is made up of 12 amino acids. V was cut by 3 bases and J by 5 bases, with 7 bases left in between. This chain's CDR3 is CASSFQGYGYTF. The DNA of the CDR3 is TGTGCCAGCAGTTTTCAAGGGTATGGCTACACCTTC.

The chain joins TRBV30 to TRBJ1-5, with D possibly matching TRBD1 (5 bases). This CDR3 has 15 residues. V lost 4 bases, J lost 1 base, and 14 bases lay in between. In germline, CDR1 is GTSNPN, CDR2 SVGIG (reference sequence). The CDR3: CAWMAGSGSNQPQHF. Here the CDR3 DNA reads TGTGCCTGGATGGCAGGGTCCGGAAGCAATCAGCCCCAGCATTTT.

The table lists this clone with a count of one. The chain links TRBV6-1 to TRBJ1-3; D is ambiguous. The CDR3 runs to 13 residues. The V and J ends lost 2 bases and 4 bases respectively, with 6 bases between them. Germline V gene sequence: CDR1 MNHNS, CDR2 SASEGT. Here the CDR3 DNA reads TGTGCCAGCAGTGAACGTCAGGGAAACACCATATATTTT. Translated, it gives CASSERQGNTIYF.

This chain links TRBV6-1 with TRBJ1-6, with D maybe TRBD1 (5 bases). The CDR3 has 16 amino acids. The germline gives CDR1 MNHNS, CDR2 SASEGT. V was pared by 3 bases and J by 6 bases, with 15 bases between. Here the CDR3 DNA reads TGTGCCAGCAGTGATGACAGAGGACGCGGTAATTCACCCCTCCACTTT. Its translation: CASSDDRGRGNSPLHF.

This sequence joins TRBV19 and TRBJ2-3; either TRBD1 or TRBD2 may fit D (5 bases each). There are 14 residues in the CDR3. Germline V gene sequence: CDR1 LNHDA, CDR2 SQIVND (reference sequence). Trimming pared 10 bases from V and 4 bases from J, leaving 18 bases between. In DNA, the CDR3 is TGTGCCACGACCTCCGGGACCAGGGCAGATACGCAGTATTTT. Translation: CATTSGTRADTQYF. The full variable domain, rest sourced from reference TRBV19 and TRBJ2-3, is DGGITQSPKYLFRKEGQNVTLSCEQNLNHDAMYWYRQDPGQGLRLIYYSQIVNDFQKGDIAEGYSVSREKKESFPLTVTSAQKNPTAFYLCATTSGTRADTQYFGPGTRLTVL.

CDR3 sequence reads: CASSSGTGTDTQYF. In DNA form, the CDR3 reads TGTGCCAGCAGCTCAGGGACAGGGACAGATACGCAGTATTTT. V and J are TRBV5-5 and TRBJ2-3; 9 nucleotides match TRBD1. V was pared by 3 bases and J by 3 bases, with 2 bases of the junction left unmatched. The CDR3 totals 14 residues. CDR1 and CDR2 from the germline V gene are SGHKS and YYEKEE (reference sequence).

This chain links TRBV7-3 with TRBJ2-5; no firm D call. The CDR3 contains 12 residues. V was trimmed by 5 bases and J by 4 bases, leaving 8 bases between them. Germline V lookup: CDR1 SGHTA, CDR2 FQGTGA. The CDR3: CASSVAGETQYF. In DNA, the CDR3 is TGTGCCAGCAGCGTGGCAGGAGAGACCCAGTACTTC.

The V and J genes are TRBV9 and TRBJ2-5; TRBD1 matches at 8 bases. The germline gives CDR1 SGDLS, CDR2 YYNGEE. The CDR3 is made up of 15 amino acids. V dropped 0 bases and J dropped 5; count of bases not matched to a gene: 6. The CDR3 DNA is TGTGCCAGCAGCGTAGATGTACAGGGGGGCGAGACCCAGTACTTC. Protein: CASSVDVQGGETQYF.

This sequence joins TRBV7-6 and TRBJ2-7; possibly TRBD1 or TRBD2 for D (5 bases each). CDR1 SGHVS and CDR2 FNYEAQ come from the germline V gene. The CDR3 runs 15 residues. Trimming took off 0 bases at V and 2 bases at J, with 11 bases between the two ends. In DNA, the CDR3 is TGTGCCAGCAGCTTAGCCGGGGCTCAAACCTACGAGCAGTACTTC. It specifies CASSLAGAQTYEQYF.

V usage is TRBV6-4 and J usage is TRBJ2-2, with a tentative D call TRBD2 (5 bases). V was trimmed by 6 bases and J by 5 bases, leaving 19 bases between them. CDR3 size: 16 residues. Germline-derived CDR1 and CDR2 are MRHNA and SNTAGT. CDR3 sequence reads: CASSAEGVARTGELFF. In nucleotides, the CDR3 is TGTGCCAGCAGCGCTGAGGGAGTAGCTCGAACCGGGGAGCTGTTTTTT.

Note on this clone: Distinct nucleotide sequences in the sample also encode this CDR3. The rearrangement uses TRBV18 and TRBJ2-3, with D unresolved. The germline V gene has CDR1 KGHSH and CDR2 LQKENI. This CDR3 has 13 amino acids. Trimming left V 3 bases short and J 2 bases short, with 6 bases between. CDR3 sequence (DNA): TGTGCCAGCTCACCCAGCCTCACAGATACGCAGTATTTT. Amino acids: CASSPSLTDTQYF.

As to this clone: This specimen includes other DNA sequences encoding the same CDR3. CDR3 in amino acids: CASGADSYEQYF. In DNA form, the CDR3 reads TGTGCCAGCGGGGCTGATTCCTACGAGCAGTACTTC. The V call is TRBV2, the J call TRBJ2-7; tentative D call: TRBD1 (5 bases). CDR3 length: 12 residues. V was clipped by 8 bases and J by 1 base, with 9 bases between them. CDR1 and CDR2 from the germline V gene are SNHLY and FYNNEI. Drawing the rest from reference TRBV2 and TRBJ2-7, the complete variable domain is EPEVTQTPSHQVTQMGQEVILRCVPISNHLYFYWYRQILGQKVEFLVSFYNNEISEKSEIFDDQFSVERPDGSNFTLKIRSTKLEDSAMYFCASGADSYEQYFGPGTRLTVT.

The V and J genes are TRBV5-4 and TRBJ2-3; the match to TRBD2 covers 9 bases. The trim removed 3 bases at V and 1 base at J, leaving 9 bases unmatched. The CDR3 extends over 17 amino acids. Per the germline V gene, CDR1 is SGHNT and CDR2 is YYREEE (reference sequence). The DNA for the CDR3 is TGTGCCAGCAGCTGGGGGCGGGGGGGCCCCGGCACAGATACGCAGTATTTT. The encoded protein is CASSWGRGGPGTDTQYF.

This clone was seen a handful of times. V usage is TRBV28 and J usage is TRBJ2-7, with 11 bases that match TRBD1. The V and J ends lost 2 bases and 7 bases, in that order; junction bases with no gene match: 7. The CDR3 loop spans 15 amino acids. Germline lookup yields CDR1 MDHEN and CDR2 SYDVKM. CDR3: CASSLGGQGDGEQYF. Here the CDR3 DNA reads TGTGCCAGCAGTTTAGGGGGACAGGGGGATGGGGAGCAGTACTTC.

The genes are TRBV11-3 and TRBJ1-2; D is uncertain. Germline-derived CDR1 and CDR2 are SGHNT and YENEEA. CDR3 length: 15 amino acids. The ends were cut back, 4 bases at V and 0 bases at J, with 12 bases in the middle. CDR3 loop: CASSSVAAANYGYTF. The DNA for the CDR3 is TGTGCCAGCAGCTCAGTAGCTGCTGCTAACTATGGCTACACCTTC.

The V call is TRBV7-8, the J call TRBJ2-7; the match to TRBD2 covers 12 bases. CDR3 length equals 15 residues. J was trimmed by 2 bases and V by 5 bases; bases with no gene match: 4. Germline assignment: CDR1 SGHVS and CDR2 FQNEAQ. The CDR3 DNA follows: TGTGCCAGCAGCGCCCGGACTAGCGGGACCTACGAGCAGTACTTC. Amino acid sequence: CASSARTSGTYEQYF.

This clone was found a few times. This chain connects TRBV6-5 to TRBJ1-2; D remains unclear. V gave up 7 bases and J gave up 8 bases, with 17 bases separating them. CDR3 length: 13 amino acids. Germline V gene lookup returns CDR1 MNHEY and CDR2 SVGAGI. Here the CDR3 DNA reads TGTGCCAGCAACACCGGCCAGGTCGGAGGCTACACCTTC. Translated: CASNTGQVGGYTF.

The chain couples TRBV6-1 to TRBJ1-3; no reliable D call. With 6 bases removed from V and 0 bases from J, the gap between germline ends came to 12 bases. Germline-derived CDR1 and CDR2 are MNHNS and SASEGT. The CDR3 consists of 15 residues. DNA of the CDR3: TGTGCCAGCAGCGGAGGACGCTACTCTGGAAACACCATATATTTT. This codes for CASSGGRYSGNTIYF.

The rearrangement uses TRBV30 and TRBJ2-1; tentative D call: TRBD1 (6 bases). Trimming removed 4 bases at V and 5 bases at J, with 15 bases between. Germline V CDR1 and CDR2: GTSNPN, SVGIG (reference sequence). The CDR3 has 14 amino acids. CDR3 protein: CAWKWGQGNNEQFF. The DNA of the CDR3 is TGTGCCTGGAAATGGGGGCAGGGTAACAATGAGCAGTTCTTC.

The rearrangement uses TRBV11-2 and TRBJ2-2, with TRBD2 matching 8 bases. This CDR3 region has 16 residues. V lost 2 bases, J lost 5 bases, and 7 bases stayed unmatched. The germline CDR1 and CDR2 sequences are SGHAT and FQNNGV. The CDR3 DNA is TGTGCCAGCAGCTTAATGGCGGGGGGTCAAACCGGGGAGCTGTTTTTT. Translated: CASSLMAGGQTGELFF.

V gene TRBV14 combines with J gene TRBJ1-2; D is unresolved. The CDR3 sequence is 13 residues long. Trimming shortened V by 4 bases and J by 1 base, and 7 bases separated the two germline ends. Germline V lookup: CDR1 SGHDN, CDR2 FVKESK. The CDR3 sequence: CASSRTLNYGYTF. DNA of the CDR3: TGTGCCAGCAGCCGGACCCTTAACTATGGCTACACCTTC. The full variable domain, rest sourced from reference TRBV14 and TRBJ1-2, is EAGVTQFPSHSVIEKGQTVTLRCDPISGHDNLYWYRRVMGKEIKFLLHFVKESKQDESGMPNNRFLAERTGGTYSTLKVQPAELEDSGVYFCASSRTLNYGYTFGSGTRLTVV.

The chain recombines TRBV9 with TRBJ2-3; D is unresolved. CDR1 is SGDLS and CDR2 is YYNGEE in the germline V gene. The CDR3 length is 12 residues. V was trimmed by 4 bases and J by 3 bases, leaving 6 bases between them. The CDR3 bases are TGTGCCAGCAGCTTCGAAACAGATACGCAGTATTTT. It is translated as CASSFETDTQYF. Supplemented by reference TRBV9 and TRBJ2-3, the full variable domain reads DSGVTQTPKHLITATGQRVTLRCSPRSGDLSVYWYQQSLDQGLQFLIQYYNGEERAKGNILERFSAQQFPDLHSELNLSSLELGDSALYFCASSFETDTQYFGPGTRLTVL.

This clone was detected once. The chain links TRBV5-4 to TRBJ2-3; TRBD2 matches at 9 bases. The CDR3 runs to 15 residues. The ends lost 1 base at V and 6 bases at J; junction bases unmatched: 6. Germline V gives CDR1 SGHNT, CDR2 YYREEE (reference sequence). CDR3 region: CASSLLAGPMDTQYF. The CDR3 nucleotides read TGTGCCAGCAGCTTGCTAGCGGGGCCGATGGATACGCAGTATTTT.

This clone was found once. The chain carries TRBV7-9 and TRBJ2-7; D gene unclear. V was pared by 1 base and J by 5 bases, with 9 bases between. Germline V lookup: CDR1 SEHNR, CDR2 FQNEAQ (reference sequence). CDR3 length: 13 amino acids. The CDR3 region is CASSLVMRDEQYF. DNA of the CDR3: TGTGCCAGCAGCTTAGTTATGAGAGACGAGCAGTACTTC.

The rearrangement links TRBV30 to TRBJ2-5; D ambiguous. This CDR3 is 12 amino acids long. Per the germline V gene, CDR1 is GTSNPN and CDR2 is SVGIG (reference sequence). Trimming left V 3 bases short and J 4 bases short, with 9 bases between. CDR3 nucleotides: TGTGCCTGGAGCCCCCGAAGAGAGACCCAGTACTTC. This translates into CAWSPRRETQYF.